The present entry profiles one T cell receptor (beta chain) with its context. The V gene end was trimmed by 6 bases and the J gene end by 0 bases; junction bases not matched to a gene: 4. Germline lookup yields CDR1 SGHRS and CDR2 YFSETQ. This CDR3 has 14 amino acids. The sample is drawn from a study of control samples from healthy donors and cancer patients. Profiling relied on immunoSEQ multiplex PCR, and the TCRdb table lists in-frame clones only, not all of them. The sample lists 75,000 to 100,000 clones, approximately 86% occurring once. Input material: blood. The sequence derives from a man aged 25 to 40 in good health. The V call is TRBV5-1, the J call TRBJ2-7, with 9 positions matching TRBD2. CDR3 coding DNA: TGCGCCAGCACCCAAGCGGGGGGCTCCTACGAGCAGTACTTC. Its translation: CASTQAGGSYEQYF.